This TCR beta chain was sequenced for a study of T cell responses to AZD1222 COVID-19 vaccine. The wider study: It was second doses at about 4 or about 12 weeks that were pooled. Findings and caveats of the study: Most donors were white British and more were female, and clonal diversity was possibly underestimated. A rise in Spike-specific TCR breadth and depth followed two AZD1222 doses.

Germline V gene data show CDR1 as MNHEY and CDR2 as SMNVEV (reference sequence). V shed 6 bases and J shed 5 bases, with 11 bases lying between them. The CDR3 spans 13 residues. Method: immunoSEQ multiplex PCR; TCRdb's copy keeps in-frame clones and lacks some. Altogether 100,000 or so clones are present, approximately 87% being singletons, with the ten largest covering around 3.2%. Turning to this clone: As yet, its antigen is unknown.

The sample in question was peripheral blood, obtained on day 0 of AZD1222 vaccination. The source is an adult in good health. The gene calls are TRBV27 and TRBJ2-1; D is possibly TRBD1 (6 bases). CDR3 coding DNA: TGTGCCAGCAGGCAGGGGCTTCACAATGAGCAGTTCTTC. The encoded protein is CASRQGLHNEQFF.